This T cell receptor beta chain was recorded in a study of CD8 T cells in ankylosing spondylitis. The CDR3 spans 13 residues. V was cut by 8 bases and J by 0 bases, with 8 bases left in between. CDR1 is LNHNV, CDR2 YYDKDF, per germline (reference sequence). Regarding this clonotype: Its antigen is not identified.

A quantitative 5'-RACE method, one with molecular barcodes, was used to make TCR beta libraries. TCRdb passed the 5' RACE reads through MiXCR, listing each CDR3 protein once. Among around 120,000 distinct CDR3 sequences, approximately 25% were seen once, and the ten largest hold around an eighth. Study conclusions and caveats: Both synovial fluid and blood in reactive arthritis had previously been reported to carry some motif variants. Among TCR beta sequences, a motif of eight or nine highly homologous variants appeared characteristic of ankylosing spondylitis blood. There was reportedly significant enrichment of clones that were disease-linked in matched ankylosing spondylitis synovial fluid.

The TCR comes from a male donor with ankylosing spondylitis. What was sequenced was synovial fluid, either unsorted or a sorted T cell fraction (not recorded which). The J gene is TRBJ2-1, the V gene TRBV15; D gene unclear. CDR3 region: CATVNSSYNEQFF. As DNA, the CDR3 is TGTGCCACCGTAAACAGCTCCTACAATGAGCAGTTCTTC.